The clone carrying this T cell receptor beta chain was detected ten times or more. Its antigen remains unidentified. These data come from a study of T cells in Graves' hyperthyroidism and ophthalmopathy. Findings and caveats of the study: Most thyroid clonotypes expanded above 0.001 appeared in blood too.

RNA transcripts were the template for amplifying TCR beta CDR3 regions. The HTBI primer set drove a first-round RT-PCR of the TCR CDR3. Using its own MiXCR run on the multiplex PCR reads, TCRdb lists one record per CDR3 protein. The sample shows hundreds of thousands of distinct CDR3 sequences, about a fifth of them seen only once. The CDR3 consists of 15 residues. Germline CDR1 and CDR2: SGHVS and FNYEAQ. The V end was cut by 1 base, the J end by 0 bases, with 9 bases between. This receptor was obtained from a woman aged 18-35 years with Graves' hyperthyroidism. The V and J genes are TRBV7-6 and TRBJ1-2, with unresolved D. The sequenced material came from blood. CDR3 bases: TGTGCCAGCAGCTTAGACCCGGGCCCTAACTATGGCTACACCTTC. This gives the protein CASSLDPGPNYGYTF.